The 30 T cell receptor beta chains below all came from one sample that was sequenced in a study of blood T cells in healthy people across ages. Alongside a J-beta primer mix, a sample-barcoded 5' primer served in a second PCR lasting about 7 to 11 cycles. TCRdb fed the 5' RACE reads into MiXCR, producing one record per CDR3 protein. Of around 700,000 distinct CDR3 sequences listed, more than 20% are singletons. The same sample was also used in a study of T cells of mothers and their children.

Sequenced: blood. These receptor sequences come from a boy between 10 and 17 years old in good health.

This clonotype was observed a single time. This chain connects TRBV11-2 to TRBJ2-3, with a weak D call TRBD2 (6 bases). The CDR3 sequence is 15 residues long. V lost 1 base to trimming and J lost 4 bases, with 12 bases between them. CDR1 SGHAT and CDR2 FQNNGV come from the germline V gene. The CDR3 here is CASSLVGGNPDTQYF. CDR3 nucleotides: TGTGCCAGCAGCTTAGTCGGCGGGAATCCAGATACGCAGTATTTT.

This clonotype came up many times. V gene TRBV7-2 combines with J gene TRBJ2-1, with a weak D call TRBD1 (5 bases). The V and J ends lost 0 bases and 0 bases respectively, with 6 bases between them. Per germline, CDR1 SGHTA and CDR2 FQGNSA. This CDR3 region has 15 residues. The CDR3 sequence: CASSLAGVSYNEQFF. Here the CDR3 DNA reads TGTGCCAGCAGCTTAGCAGGGGTCTCCTACAATGAGCAGTTCTTC.

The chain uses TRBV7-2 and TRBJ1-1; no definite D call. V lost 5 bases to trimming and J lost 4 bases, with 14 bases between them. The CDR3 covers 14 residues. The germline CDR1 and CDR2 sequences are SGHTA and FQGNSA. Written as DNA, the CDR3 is TGTGCCAGCAGCCTGGCCGTGGGTGGCACTGAAGCTTTCTTT. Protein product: CASSLAVGGTEAFF.

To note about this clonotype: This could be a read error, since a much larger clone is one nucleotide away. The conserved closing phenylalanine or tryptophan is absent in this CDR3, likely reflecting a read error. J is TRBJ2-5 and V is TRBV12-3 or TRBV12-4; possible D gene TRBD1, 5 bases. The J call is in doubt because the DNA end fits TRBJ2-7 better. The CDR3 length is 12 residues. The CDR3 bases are TGTGCCAGCAGTTTTCAGGGCTACGAGCAGTACCTC. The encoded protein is CASSFQGYEQYL.

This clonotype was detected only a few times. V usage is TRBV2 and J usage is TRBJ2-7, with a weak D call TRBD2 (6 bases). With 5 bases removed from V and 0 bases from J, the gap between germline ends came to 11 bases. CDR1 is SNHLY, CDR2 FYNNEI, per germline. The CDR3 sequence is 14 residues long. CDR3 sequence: CASSRLVPSYEQYF. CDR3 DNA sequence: TGTGCCAGCAGTCGACTAGTGCCCTCCTACGAGCAGTACTTC.

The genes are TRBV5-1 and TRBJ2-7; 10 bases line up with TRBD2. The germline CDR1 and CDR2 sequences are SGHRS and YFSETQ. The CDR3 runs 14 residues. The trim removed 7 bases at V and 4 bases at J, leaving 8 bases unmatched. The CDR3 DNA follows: TGCGCCAGCGGACTAGCGGAATCCTTTTACGAGCAGTACTTC. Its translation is CASGLAESFYEQYF.

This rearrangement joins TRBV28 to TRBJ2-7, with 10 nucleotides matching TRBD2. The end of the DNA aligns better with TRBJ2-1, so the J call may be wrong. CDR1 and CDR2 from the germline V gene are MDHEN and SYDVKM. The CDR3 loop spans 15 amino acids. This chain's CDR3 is CATRTSGTRGNEQFF. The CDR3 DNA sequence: TGTGCCACACGGACTAGCGGCACCCGAGGGAATGAGCAGTTCTTC.

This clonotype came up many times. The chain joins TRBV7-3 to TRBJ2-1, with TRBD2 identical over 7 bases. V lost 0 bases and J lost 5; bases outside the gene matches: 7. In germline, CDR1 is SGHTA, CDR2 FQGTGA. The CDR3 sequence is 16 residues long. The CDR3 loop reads CASSLTIGGSDNEQFF. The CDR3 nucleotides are TGTGCCAGCAGCTTAACGATCGGGGGGTCAGACAATGAGCAGTTCTTC.

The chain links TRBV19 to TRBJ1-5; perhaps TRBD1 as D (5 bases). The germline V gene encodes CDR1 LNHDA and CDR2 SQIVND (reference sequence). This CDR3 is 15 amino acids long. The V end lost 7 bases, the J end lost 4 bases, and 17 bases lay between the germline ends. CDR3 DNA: TGTGCCAGTAATCCTACCTTGGGACTTAATCAGCCCCAGCATTTT. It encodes CASNPTLGLNQPQHF.

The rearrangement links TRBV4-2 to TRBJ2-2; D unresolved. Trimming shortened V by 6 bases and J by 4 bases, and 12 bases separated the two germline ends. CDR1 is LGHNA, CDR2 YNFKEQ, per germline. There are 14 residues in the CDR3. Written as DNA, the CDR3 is TGTGCCAGCAGGGACCCCCGGGTCACCGGGGAGCTGTTTTTT. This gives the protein CASRDPRVTGELFF.

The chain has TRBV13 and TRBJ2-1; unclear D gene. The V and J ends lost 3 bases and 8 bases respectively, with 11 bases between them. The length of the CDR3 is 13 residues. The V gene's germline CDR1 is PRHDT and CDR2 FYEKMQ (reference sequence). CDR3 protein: CASSFSRLHEQFF. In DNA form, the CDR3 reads TGTGCCAGCAGCTTCAGTAGGCTCCATGAGCAGTTCTTC.

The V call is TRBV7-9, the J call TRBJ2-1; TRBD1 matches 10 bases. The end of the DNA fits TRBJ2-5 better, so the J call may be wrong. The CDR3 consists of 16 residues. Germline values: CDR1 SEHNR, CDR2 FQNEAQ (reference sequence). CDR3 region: CASSWSRDRGKETQYF. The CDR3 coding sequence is TGTGCCAGCAGCTGGTCCAGGGACAGGGGAAAAGAGACCCAGTACTTC.

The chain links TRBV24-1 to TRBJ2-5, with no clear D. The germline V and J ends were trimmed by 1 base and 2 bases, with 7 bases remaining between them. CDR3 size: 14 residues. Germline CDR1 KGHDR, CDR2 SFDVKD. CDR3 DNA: TGTGCCACCAGTGATTTTGGCAGACAAGAGACCCAGTACTTC. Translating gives CATSDFGRQETQYF.

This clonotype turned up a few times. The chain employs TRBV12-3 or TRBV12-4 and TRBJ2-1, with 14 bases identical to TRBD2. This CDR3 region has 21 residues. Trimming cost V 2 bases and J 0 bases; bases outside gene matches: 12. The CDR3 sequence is CASSLIRLGLAGGSSYNEQFF. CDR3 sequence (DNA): TGTGCCAGCAGTTTAATAAGACTAGGACTAGCGGGAGGTTCCTCCTACAATGAGCAGTTCTTC.

CDR3 nucleotide sequence: TGTGCCAGCAGCTTGGGGGGACTCACCGGGGAGCTGTTTTTT. Its translation: CASSLGGLTGELFF. J is TRBJ2-2 and V is TRBV11-3; maybe TRBD2 (6 bases). CDR1 SGHNT and CDR2 YENEEA come from the germline V gene. V lost 3 bases and J 4 bases, leaving 9 bases between the germline ends. This CDR3 comprises 14 residues.

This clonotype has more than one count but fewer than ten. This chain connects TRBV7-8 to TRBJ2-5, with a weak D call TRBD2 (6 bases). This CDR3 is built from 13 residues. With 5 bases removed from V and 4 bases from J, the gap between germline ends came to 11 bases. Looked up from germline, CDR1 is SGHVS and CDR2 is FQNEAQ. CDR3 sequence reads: CASSTEAGETQYF. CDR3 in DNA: TGTGCCAGCAGCACAGAAGCGGGAGAGACCCAGTACTTC.

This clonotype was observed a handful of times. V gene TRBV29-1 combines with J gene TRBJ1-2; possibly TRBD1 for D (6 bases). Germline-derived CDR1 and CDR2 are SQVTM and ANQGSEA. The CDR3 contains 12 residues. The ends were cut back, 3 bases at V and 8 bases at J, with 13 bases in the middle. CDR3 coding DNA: TGCAGCGTTGACAGGGGTGGAAGCGGCTACACCTTC. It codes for CSVDRGGSGYTF.

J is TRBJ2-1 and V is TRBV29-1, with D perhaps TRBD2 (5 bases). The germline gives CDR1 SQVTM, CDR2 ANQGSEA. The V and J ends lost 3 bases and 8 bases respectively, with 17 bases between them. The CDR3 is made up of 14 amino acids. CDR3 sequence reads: CSVDPQLENYEQFF. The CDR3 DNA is TGCAGCGTTGACCCCCAACTAGAGAACTATGAGCAGTTCTTC.

The CDR3 bases are TGCAGTGCTGCGACTAGCGGGAGGACTGGCTACAATGAGCAGTTCTTC. It specifies CSAATSGRTGYNEQFF. This chain joins TRBV20-1 and TRBJ2-7; 13 bases fit TRBD2. The assigned J gene may be wrong: the sequence end matches TRBJ2-1 better. This CDR3 is 16 amino acids long. Per the germline V gene, CDR1 is DFQATT and CDR2 is SNEGSKA (reference sequence).

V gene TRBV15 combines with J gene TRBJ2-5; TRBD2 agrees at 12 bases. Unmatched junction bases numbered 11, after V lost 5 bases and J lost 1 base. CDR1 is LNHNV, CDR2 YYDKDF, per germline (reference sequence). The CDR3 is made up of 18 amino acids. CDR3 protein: CATSPGLAGPIGQETQYF. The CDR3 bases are TGTGCCACCAGCCCCGGACTAGCGGGACCGATCGGCCAAGAGACCCAGTACTTC.

The CDR3: CASSLHARGYGYTF. The DNA for the CDR3 is TGTGCCAGCAGTTTACACGCCAGGGGCTATGGCTACACCTTC. The genes are TRBV27 and TRBJ1-2, with D possibly being TRBD1 (6 bases). The CDR3 has 14 amino acids. With 2 bases removed from V and 4 bases from J, the gap between germline ends came to 11 bases. The germline CDR1 and CDR2 sequences are MNHEY and SMNVEV (reference sequence).

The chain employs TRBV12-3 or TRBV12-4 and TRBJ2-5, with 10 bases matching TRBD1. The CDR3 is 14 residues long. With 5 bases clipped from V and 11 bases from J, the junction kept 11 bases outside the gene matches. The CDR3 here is CASSPGQGYGEQYF. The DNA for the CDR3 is TGTGCCAGCAGTCCGGGACAGGGGTATGGGGAGCAGTACTTC.

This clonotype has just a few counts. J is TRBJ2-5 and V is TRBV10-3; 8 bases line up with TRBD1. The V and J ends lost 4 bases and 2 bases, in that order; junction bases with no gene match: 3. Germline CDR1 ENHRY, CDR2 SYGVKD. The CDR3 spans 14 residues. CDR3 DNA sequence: TGTGCCATCAGTGGGGGACAGGCACAAGAGACCCAGTACTTC. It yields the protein CAISGGQAQETQYF.

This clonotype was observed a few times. The chain's CDR3 is CASSQDRGLLYYEQYF. The CDR3 DNA follows: TGTGCCAGCAGCCAAGACCGGGGGCTCCTTTACTACGAGCAGTACTTC. This chain links TRBV3-1 with TRBJ2-5; possibly TRBD1 or TRBD2 for D (6 bases each). The J call may not be correct, given that the DNA end is closer to TRBJ2-7. This CDR3 spans 16 amino acids. Germline CDR1 and CDR2: LGHDT and YNNKEL (reference sequence).

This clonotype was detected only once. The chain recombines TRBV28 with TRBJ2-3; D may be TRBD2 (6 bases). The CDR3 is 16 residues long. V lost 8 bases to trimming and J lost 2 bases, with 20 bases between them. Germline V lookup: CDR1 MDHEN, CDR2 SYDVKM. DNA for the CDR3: TGTGCCAGCGGCCTCGGGGTAGCGGACCACACAGATACGCAGTATTTT. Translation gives CASGLGVADHTDTQYF.

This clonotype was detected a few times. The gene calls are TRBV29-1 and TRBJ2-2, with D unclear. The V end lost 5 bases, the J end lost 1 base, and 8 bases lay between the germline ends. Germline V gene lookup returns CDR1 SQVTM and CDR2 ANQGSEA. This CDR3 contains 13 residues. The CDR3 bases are TGCAGCGTTCCGGACCGGAACACCGGGGAGCTGTTTTTT. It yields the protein CSVPDRNTGELFF.

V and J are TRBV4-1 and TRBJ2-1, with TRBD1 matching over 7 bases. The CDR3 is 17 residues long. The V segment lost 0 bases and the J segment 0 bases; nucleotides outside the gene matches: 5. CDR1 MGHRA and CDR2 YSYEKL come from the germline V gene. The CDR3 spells CASSQEAGDSSYNEQFF. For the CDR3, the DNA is TGCGCCAGCAGCCAAGAGGCCGGGGACAGCTCCTACAATGAGCAGTTCTTC.

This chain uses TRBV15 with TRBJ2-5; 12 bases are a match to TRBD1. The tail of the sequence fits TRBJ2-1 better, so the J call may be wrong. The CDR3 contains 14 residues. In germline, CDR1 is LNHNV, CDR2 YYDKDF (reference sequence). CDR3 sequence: CATSSPGTGGGQFF. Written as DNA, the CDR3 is TGTGCCACCAGCTCTCCCGGGACAGGGGGCGGGCAGTTCTTC.

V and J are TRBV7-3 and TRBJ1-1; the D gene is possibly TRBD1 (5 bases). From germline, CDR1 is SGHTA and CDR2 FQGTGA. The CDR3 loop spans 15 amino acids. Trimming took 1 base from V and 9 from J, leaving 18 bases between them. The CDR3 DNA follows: TGTGCCAGCAGCTTAATGGGGCCTCCAGGAGGGAAAGCTTTCTTT. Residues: CASSLMGPPGGKAFF. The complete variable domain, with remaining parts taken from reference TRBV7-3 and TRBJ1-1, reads GAGVSQTPSNKVTEKGKYVELRCDPISGHTALYWYRQSLGQGPEFLIYFQGTGAADDSGLPNDRFFAVRPEGSVSTLKIQRTERGDSAVYLCASSLMGPPGGKAFFGQGTRLTVV.

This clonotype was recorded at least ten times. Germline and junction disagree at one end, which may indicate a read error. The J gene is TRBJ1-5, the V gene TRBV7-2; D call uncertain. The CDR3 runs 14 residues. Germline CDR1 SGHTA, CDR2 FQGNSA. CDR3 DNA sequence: TGTGCCAGCAGTTTAGGACGTAGCAATCAGCCCCAGCATTTT. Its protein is CASSLGRSNQPQHF. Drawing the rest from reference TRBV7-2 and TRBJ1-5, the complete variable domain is GAGVSQSPSNKVTEKGKDVELRCDPISGHTALYWYRQSLGQGLEFLIYFQGNSAPDKSGLPSDRFSAERTGGSVSTLTIQRTQQEDSAVYLCASSLGRSNQPQHFGDGTRLSIL.